Below, 18 T cell receptor beta chains from the same sample are listed, as sequenced in a study of cytomegalovirus exposure and HLA in healthy donors (dated by TCRdb to about 2017). The library was made by the immunoSEQ multiplex PCR assay. For the multiplex PCR, a mixture combining 60 forward primers for TCR Vbeta segments and 13 reverse primers for TCR Jbeta segments was used. The clones in this table, taken by TCRdb from immuneACCESS, are in-frame only. Not every clone is retained; where verified, under half of the shortfall comes from an unresolved V gene, and the cause of the rest is unknown. In this sample the table shows roughly 200,000 clones, about three quarters of which occur a single time. The ten largest clones represent roughly 3.6% of the sample. The sample taken for sequencing was PBMCs. The receptors derive from a woman in her sixties or seventies in good health and CMV-seropositive.

This chain connects TRBV29-1 to TRBJ2-1; TRBD1 might be the D (7 bases). The germline V gene has CDR1 SQVTM and CDR2 ANQGSEA. The CDR3 sequence is 12 residues long. The ends were cut back, 7 bases at V and 6 bases at J, with 13 bases in the middle. CDR3 in DNA: TGCAGCGGGAGGGACAGTTCCAATGAGCAGTTCTTC. This encodes CSGRDSSNEQFF.

The chain is built from TRBV7-2 and TRBJ1-3, with TRBD1 matching over 8 bases. V gave up 6 bases and J gave up 2 bases; unmatched junction bases: 0. Germline CDR1 is SGHTA and CDR2 is FQGNSA. CDR3 length: 13 residues. The CDR3 sequence: CASRDRAGNTIYF. The CDR3 DNA reads TGTGCCAGCAGGGACAGGGCTGGAAACACCATATATTTT. Full variable domain (outside the CDR3, taken from reference TRBV7-2 and TRBJ1-3): GAGVSQSPSNKVTEKGKDVELRCDPISGHTALYWYRQSLGQGLEFLIYFQGNSAPDKSGLPSDRFSAERTGGSVSTLTIQRTQQEDSAVYLCASRDRAGNTIYFGEGSWLTVV.

This clone has more than one count but fewer than ten. This rearrangement joins TRBV30 to TRBJ2-3, with TRBD1 as a possible D gene (5 bases). Trimming shortened V by 5 bases and J by 2 bases, and 11 bases separated the two germline ends. The CDR3 consists of 13 residues. CDR1 is GTSNPN, CDR2 SVGIG, per germline (reference sequence). CDR3 DNA: TGTGCCTGGGGGGCAGGGAACACAGATACGCAGTATTTT. Translating it yields CAWGAGNTDTQYF.

The chain combines TRBV27 with TRBJ1-3; D unclear. CDR1 and CDR2 from the germline V gene are MNHEY and SMNVEV (reference sequence). The CDR3 totals 14 residues. V was cut by 3 bases and J by 1 base, with 7 bases left in between. CDR3 residues: CASSFSASGNTIYF. In DNA form, the CDR3 reads TGTGCCAGCAGTTTTTCAGCGTCTGGAAACACCATATATTTT.

In its sample, this clone was seen a few times. The chain has TRBV6-1 and TRBJ1-2, with 7 bases matching TRBD1. Germline CDR1 reads MNHNS; CDR2 reads SASEGT. This CDR3 contains 15 residues. V trimming: 1 base; J trimming: 2 bases; junction bases outside the gene matches: 4. CDR3 residues: CASSEVTGANYGYTF. The CDR3 DNA follows: TGTGCCAGCAGTGAAGTAACAGGGGCAAACTATGGCTACACCTTC.

J is TRBJ2-2 and V is TRBV30, with no clear D. Germline CDR1 GTSNPN, CDR2 SVGIG (reference sequence). The CDR3 spans 17 residues. V lost 0 bases and J lost 1, with 15 bases in between. DNA for the CDR3: TGTGCCTGGAGTGTACCCACCTTGCGGAGGAACACCGGGGAGCTGTTTTTT. Translated, it gives CAWSVPTLRRNTGELFF. Filled out from reference TRBV30 and TRBJ2-2, the complete variable domain reads SQTIHQWPATLVQPVGSPLSLECTVEGTSNPNLYWYRQAAGRGLQLLFYSVGIGQISSEVPQNLSASRPQDRQFILSSKKLLLSDSGFYLCAWSVPTLRRNTGELFFGEGSRLTVL.

There are a few counts of this clone. The chain is built from TRBV5-4 and TRBJ2-5; 7 bases line up with TRBD1. V lost 8 bases, J lost 1 base, and 8 bases stayed unmatched. The CDR3 loop spans 14 amino acids. Germline CDR1 reads SGHNT; CDR2 reads YYREEE (reference sequence). DNA of the CDR3: TGTGCCAGTTCCGCGACAGGGACCCAAGAGACCCAGTACTTC. Residues: CASSATGTQETQYF.

This chain joins TRBV14 and TRBJ2-7, with D perhaps TRBD2 (6 bases). Trimming took off 0 bases at V and 6 bases at J, with 12 bases between the two ends. The germline gives CDR1 SGHDN, CDR2 FVKESK. The CDR3 is 14 residues long. CDR3 coding DNA: TGTGCCAGCAGCCAAGATTTGCGGGAAGGCGAGCAGTACTTC. Translated, it gives CASSQDLREGEQYF.

This chain joins TRBV15 and TRBJ2-5; 8 bases map to TRBD2. Trimming cost V 1 base and J 2 bases; bases outside gene matches: 9. The length of the CDR3 is 17 residues. Germline values: CDR1 LNHNV, CDR2 YYDKDF (reference sequence). The CDR3 bases are TGTGCCACCAGCAGAGCTGGGCTAGCGGGTCGACAAGAGACCCAGTACTTC. Its translation: CATSRAGLAGRQETQYF. Complete variable domain (other parts from reference TRBV15 and TRBJ2-5): DAMVIQNPRYQVTQFGKPVTLSCSQTLNHNVMYWYQQKSSQAPKLLFHYYDKDFNNEADTPDNFQSRRPNTSFCFLDIRSPGLGDTAMYLCATSRAGLAGRQETQYFGPGTRLLVL.

The J gene is TRBJ2-4, the V gene TRBV28; a possible D gene is TRBD1 (6 bases). The CDR3 is made up of 11 amino acids. In germline, CDR1 is MDHEN, CDR2 SYDVKM. The V and J ends lost 3 bases and 14 bases respectively, with 11 bases between them. CDR3 nucleotide sequence: TGTGCCAGCAGTTTCGGACGGGACAAGTACTTC. Translating gives CASSFGRDKYF.

V and J are TRBV7-2 and TRBJ2-3; 10 bases align to TRBD2. The CDR3 is made up of 16 amino acids. V lost 5 bases, J lost 4 bases, and 9 bases stayed unmatched. Germline lookup yields CDR1 SGHTA and CDR2 FQGNSA. The CDR3 here is CASSPASGGASDTQYF. The DNA for the CDR3 is TGTGCCAGCAGCCCCGCCAGCGGGGGGGCTTCAGATACGCAGTATTTT.

V is TRBV7-2 and J is TRBJ2-2; tentatively, D is TRBD2 (5 bases). The CDR3 runs to 15 residues. Germline loops: CDR1 SGHTA, CDR2 FQGNSA. V was clipped by 3 bases and J by 8 bases, with 16 bases between them. This CDR3 reads CASSFRGIFMGELFF. CDR3 DNA sequence: TGTGCCAGCAGCTTTAGAGGGATTTTTATGGGGGAGCTGTTTTTT.

The chain has TRBV5-1 and TRBJ2-1, with 13 bases aligning to TRBD2. V was clipped by 2 bases and J by 7 bases; unmatched bases: 9. Germline V CDR1 and CDR2: SGHRS, YFSETQ. This CDR3 is built from 17 residues. CDR3 loop: CASSFGTGLAGVNEQFF. CDR3 sequence (DNA): TGCGCCAGCAGCTTCGGTACTGGACTAGCGGGAGTAAATGAGCAGTTCTTC.

This clone was counted only a few times. V is TRBV6-1 and J is TRBJ1-5, with D perhaps TRBD1 (5 bases). Trimming shortened V by 5 bases and J by 1 base, and 6 bases separated the two germline ends. The CDR3 length is 13 residues. Germline CDR1 reads MNHNS; CDR2 reads SASEGT. This CDR3 is CASSQGSNQPQHF. CDR3 DNA sequence: TGTGCCAGCAGTCAGGGAAGCAATCAGCCCCAGCATTTT.

For this clone: Mismatch with germline at one junction end may stem from a read error. Within the sample, other DNA sequences also encode this same CDR3. The rearrangement links TRBV19 to TRBJ1-2, with D hard to call. The CDR3 spans 13 residues. CDR1 and CDR2 from the germline V gene are LNHDA and SQIVND (reference sequence). The CDR3 region has the DNA TGTGCCAGCAGTATAAGGAGGTCCTATGGCTACACCTTC. Its translation is CASSIRRSYGYTF.

This chain connects TRBV7-9 to TRBJ2-7; D might be TRBD1 (5 bases). The CDR3 runs to 14 residues. V dropped 1 base and J dropped 7 bases, with 14 bases sitting between them. The germline gives CDR1 SEHNR, CDR2 FQNEAQ (reference sequence). CDR3 sequence: CASSLDGRVEEQYF. In nucleotides, the CDR3 is TGTGCCAGCAGCTTAGATGGCAGGGTGGAAGAGCAGTACTTC.

The rearrangement joins TRBV19 to TRBJ1-5; no reliable D call. CDR1 and CDR2 from the germline V gene are LNHDA and SQIVND (reference sequence). Trimming took off 0 bases at V and 8 bases at J, with 20 bases between the two ends. This CDR3 region has 17 residues. The CDR3 bases are TGTGCCAGTAGTATAGATCAGCGTACGAATCCCGGGAAGCCCCAGCATTTT. This codes for CASSIDQRTNPGKPQHF.

To note about this clone: One junction end disagrees with the germline gene, perhaps due to a read error. The CDR3: CASSPWSRLAKNSQYF. In DNA, the CDR3 is TGTGCCAGCAGCCCATGGTCCCGGCTAGCCAAAAACAGTCAGTACTTC. The chain has TRBV28 and TRBJ2-4; TRBD2 is a possible D gene (5 bases). Germline loops: CDR1 MDHEN, CDR2 SYDVKM. The CDR3 has 16 residues.